A selection of T cell receptor beta chains follows, all from one sample in a study of T-cell reconstitution after alpha-beta-depleted transplantation in children. TCRdb itself ran the PCR reads through MiXCR, one entry per CDR3 protein. The sample yields around 190,000 distinct CDR3 sequences, 5.5% to 7% seen once. The sequencing used PBMCs, collected before TCRalphabeta/CD19-depleted stem cell transplant. All receptors derive from a boy under 10 years old with acute lymphoblastic leukemia, due to receive a stem cell transplant. Both conserved end residues are part of each CDR3. Fields, in order: D gene, clone size, J gene, V gene, CDR3 length, CDR3 DNA, CDR3 protein. The D gene is left open where the match is weak. The listing skips clone size in some rows; elsewhere it reads once, few, many or a size class.

NA,many,TRBJ1-1,TRBV5-1,14,TGCGCCAGCAGCTTGGGTCGGGGGAACACTGAAGCTTTCTTT,CASSLGRGNTEAFF
TRBD2,few,TRBJ2-5,TRBV5-1,15,TGCGCCAGCAGCTCTAACGCGGGGGGCCAAGAGACCCAGTACTTC,CASSSNAGGQETQYF
NA,many,TRBJ1-2,TRBV12-3/TRBV12-4,13,TGTGCCAGTACCTGGGAGGGCCTCTATGGCTACACCTTC,CASTWEGLYGYTF
TRBD1,few,TRBJ2-7,TRBV4-3,15,TGCGCCAGCAGCCAAGATGGGGGGACAGGGGGCGAGCAGTACTTC,CASSQDGGTGGEQYF
TRBD2,many,TRBJ2-7,TRBV13,14,TGTGCCAGCGGTGGGCGGGAGGAATTCCACGAGCAGTACTTC,CASGGREEFHEQYF
NA,many,TRBJ1-2,TRBV7-9,13,TGTGCCAGCAGCGACCTACCGCGAACCGGCTACACCTTC,CASSDLPRTGYTF
NA,medium-sized,TRBJ2-6,TRBV7-2,13,TGTGCCAGCAGCTTTTTTGGGGCCAACGTCCTGACTTTC,CASSFFGANVLTF
TRBD2,few,TRBJ2-5,TRBV6-5,15,TGTGCCAGCCAGTTTCGACTAGCGGTTGAAGAGACCCAGTACTTC,CASQFRLAVEETQYF
NA,many,TRBJ2-7,TRBV21-1,13,TGTGCCAGCAGCAAAAACAGGATTAGGTGGCAGTACTTC,CASSKNRIRWQYF
NA,many,TRBJ2-3,TRBV28,13,TGTGCCGGCGCAAGGGGGTTCACAGATACGCAGTATTTT,CAGARGFTDTQYF
NA,NA,TRBJ1-2,TRBV28,15,TGTGCCAGCAGTTTGGGGGGATGGGCAGGGTATGGCTACACCTTC,CASSLGGWAGYGYTF
NA,NA,TRBJ2-3,TRBV6-5,14,TGTGCCAGCAGTTACGTGGGATACACAGATACGCAGTATTTT,CASSYVGYTDTQYF
NA,few,TRBJ2-2,TRBV11-3,11,TGTGCCAGCAGCCCTAAGGGGGAGCTGTTTTTT,CASSPKGELFF
NA,NA,TRBJ2-7,TRBV5-5,14,TGTGCCAGCAGCTTGGCGGGGGAAGGGTACGAGCAGTACTTC,CASSLAGEGYEQYF
TRBD1,many,TRBJ2-7,TRBV5-6,15,TGTGCCAGCAGCTTCTCCGGGACAGGGGCCTACGAGCAGTACTTC,CASSFSGTGAYEQYF
NA,few,TRBJ2-7,TRBV9,15,TGTGCCAGCAGCGTAGGAGGACAGCCCTCCTACGAGCAGTACTTC,CASSVGGQPSYEQYF
TRBD2,NA,TRBJ2-6,TRBV27,15,TGTGCCAGCGCCCCTAGCGGGACTGGGGCCAACGTCCTGACTTTC,CASAPSGTGANVLTF
TRBD1,many,TRBJ1-2,TRBV3-1,14,TGTGCCAGCAGCTTCGAACAGGGGCTCTATGGCTACACCTTC,CASSFEQGLYGYTF
TRBD1,many,TRBJ2-7,TRBV7-9,15,TGTGCCAGCAGCAAATCCGGGACAGGGGTAAGCGAGCAGTACTTC,CASSKSGTGVSEQYF
TRBD2,many,TRBJ2-1,TRBV18,15,TGTGCCAGCTCATGGACTAGCGAGACCTACAATGAGCAGTTCTTC,CASSWTSETYNEQFF
NA,few,TRBJ2-7,TRBV9,13,TGTGCCAGCAGCGTAGGCGCCAGCTACAAGCAGTACTTC,CASSVGASYKQYF
NA,few,TRBJ2-7,TRBV5-6,12,TGTCAAAAGCTCAACAGCTCCTACGAGCAGTACTTC,CQKLNSSYEQYF
TRBD1,NA,TRBJ1-1,TRBV2,15,TGTGCCAGCAGTCGTGGACAGGGGGGGAACACTGAAGCTTTCTTT,CASSRGQGGNTEAFF
TRBD2,many,TRBJ2-1,TRBV4-3,18,TGCGCCAGCAGCCAAGACGGACTAGCGGGGGGCCACTACAATGAGCAGTTCTTC,CASSQDGLAGGHYNEQFF
NA,few,TRBJ1-6,TRBV5-1,15,TGCGCCAGCAGCCTTGCTTCGCCTTTCGGATCACCCCTCCACTTT,CASSLASPFGSPLHF
TRBD2,few,TRBJ2-7,TRBV28,12,TGTGCCAGCATGGGGGGGGACTACGAGCAGTACTTC,CASMGGDYEQYF
TRBD1,NA,TRBJ2-3,TRBV3-1,15,TGTGCCAGCAGCCAAGGACAGGGCGGCACAGATACGCAGTATTTT,CASSQGQGGTDTQYF
NA,few,TRBJ1-5,TRBV4-3,14,TGCGCCAGCAGCCAAGATGCCGTTGGGGAGGCCCAGCATTTT,CASSQDAVGEAQHF
NA,many,TRBJ2-1,TRBV30,15,TGTGCCTGGAGTGTAGGTTATAGCTCCTACAATGAGCAGTTCTTC,CAWSVGYSSYNEQFF
NA,NA,TRBJ1-1,TRBV20-1,14,TGCAGTGCGCAGAAGGGGAGTTTGAACACTGAAGCTTTCTTT,CSAQKGSLNTEAFF
NA,NA,TRBJ1-1,TRBV29-1,12,TGCAGCGTTTTCGACAAGAACACTGAAGCTTTCTTT,CSVFDKNTEAFF
NA,few,TRBJ1-2,TRBV12-3/TRBV12-4,13,TGTGCCAGCAGTTTAACCTGGACCTATGGCTACACCTTC,CASSLTWTYGYTF
TRBD2,few,TRBJ2-1,TRBV5-1,17,TGCGCCAGCAGCGCCGGACTAGCGGGGGGCCCCTACAATGAGCAGTTCTTC,CASSAGLAGGPYNEQFF
NA,many,TRBJ2-3,TRBV25-1,13,TGTGCCAGCAGTGAGGCAGCCTCGTATACGCAGTATTTT,CASSEAASYTQYF
TRBD2,few,TRBJ2-1,TRBV28,16,TGTGCCAGCAGTCCAGTGACTAGCGGGATTTACAATGAGCAGTTCTTC,CASSPVTSGIYNEQFF
NA,many,TRBJ2-2,TRBV7-8,17,TGTGCCAGCAGCGCTAGAGTACACGGAGGAAAGGCCGGGGAGCTGTTTTTT,CASSARVHGGKAGELFF
TRBD2,many,TRBJ2-3,TRBV20-1,14,TGCAGTGCTAGAATACTAGCGGGCACAGATACGCAGTATTTT,CSARILAGTDTQYF
TRBD2,NA,TRBJ2-1,TRBV7-7,15,TGTGCCAGCAGCTTAGGGACTAGCGGGAGAAATGAGCAGTTCTTC,CASSLGTSGRNEQFF
NA,many,TRBJ2-7,TRBV28,14,TGTGCCAGCAGTCCACAGGGAAAACGGGTCGAGCAGTACTTC,CASSPQGKRVEQYF
TRBD1,many,TRBJ2-7,TRBV7-2,14,TGTGCCAGCAGCTTACTGACAGGGTCCTACGAGCAGTACTTC,CASSLLTGSYEQYF
TRBD2,many,TRBJ2-3,TRBV27,15,TGTGCCAGCACCGCGGGGGGCCTACGCACAGATACGCAGTATTTT,CASTAGGLRTDTQYF
TRBD1,NA,TRBJ1-2,TRBV25-1,13,TGTGCCAGCGCAAGGGGGCTCAACAATGGCTACACCTTC,CASARGLNNGYTF
NA,many,TRBJ2-1,TRBV7-9,16,TGTGCCAGCAGCGTGCCAAGTGACAACTCCTACAATGAGCAGTTCTTC,CASSVPSDNSYNEQFF
NA,few,TRBJ1-5,TRBV10-3,14,TGTGCCATCAGTCAGGGGTCGGGCAATCAGCCCCAGCATTTT,CAISQGSGNQPQHF
TRBD1,NA,TRBJ1-1,TRBV28,13,TGTGCCAGCAGGACAGGGGCGGGCACTGAAGCTTTCTTT,CASRTGAGTEAFF
NA,many,TRBJ2-4,TRBV10-3,19,TGTGCCATCAGTGAGTCGGGGGCAGGACAGCCTTTAGCCAAAAACATTCAGTACTTC,CAISESGAGQPLAKNIQYF
TRBD2,NA,TRBJ2-5,TRBV4-2,15,TGTGCCAGCAGCCAAGGGGCGGGCCCGGGGGGGACCCAGTACTTC,CASSQGAGPGGTQYF
NA,few,TRBJ1-1,TRBV12-3/TRBV12-4,14,TGTGCCAGCAGTCCCTGGGGGACGAACACTGAAGCTTTCTTT,CASSPWGTNTEAFF
TRBD1,many,TRBJ2-3,TRBV12-3/TRBV12-4,19,TGTGCCAGCAGTTTCAGGTCTGGACAGGGAGGACCAACCACAGATACGCAGTATTTT,CASSFRSGQGGPTTDTQYF
NA,many,TRBJ2-7,TRBV2,13,TGTGCCGTAGCCCCCCCGGGGGTATACGAGCAGTACTTC,CAVAPPGVYEQYF
TRBD2,few,TRBJ2-5,TRBV6-2/TRBV6-3,14,TGTGCCAGCACTCGGGAGGTCACCCAAGAGACCCAGTACTTC,CASTREVTQETQYF